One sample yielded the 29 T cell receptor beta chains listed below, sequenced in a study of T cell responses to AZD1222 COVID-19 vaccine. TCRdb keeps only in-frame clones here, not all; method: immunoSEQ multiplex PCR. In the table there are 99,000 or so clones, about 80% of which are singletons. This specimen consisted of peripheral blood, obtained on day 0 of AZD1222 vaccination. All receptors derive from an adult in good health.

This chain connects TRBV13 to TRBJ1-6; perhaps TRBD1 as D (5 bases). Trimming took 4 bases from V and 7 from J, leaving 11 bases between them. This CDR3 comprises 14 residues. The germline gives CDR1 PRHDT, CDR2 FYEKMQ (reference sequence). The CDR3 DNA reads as TGTGCCAGCAGCTCGCAGGGTATCAATTCACCCCTCCACTTT. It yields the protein CASSSQGINSPLHF.

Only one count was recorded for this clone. The CDR3 protein is CASSLEAPSGSTFF. DNA of the CDR3: TGTGCCAGCAGCTTGGAAGCTCCGTCAGGCTCTACTTTCTTT. The chain recombines TRBV7-2 with TRBJ1-1, with no clear D. CDR1 SGHTA and CDR2 FQGNSA come from the germline V gene. The CDR3 sequence is 14 residues long. V lost 3 bases and J 12 bases, leaving 20 bases between the germline ends.

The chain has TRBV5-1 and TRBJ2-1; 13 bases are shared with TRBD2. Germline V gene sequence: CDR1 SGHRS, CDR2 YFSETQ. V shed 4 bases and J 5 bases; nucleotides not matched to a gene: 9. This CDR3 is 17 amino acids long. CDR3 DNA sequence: TGCGCCAGCAGCACCGGACTAGCGGGGGCCCCCGACAATGAGCAGTTCTTC. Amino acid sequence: CASSTGLAGAPDNEQFF.

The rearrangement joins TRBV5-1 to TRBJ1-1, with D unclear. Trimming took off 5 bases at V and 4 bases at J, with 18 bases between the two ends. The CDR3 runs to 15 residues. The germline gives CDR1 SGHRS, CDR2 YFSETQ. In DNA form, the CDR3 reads TGCGCCAGCAGTTCCGATCAGCCCTTGAGCACTGAAGCTTTCTTT. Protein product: CASSSDQPLSTEAFF. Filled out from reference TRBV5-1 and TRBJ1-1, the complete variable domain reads KAGVTQTPRYLIKTRGQQVTLSCSPISGHRSVSWYQQTPGQGLQFLFEYFSETQRNKGNFPGRFSGRQFSNSRSEMNVSTLELGDSALYLCASSSDQPLSTEAFFGQGTRLTVV.

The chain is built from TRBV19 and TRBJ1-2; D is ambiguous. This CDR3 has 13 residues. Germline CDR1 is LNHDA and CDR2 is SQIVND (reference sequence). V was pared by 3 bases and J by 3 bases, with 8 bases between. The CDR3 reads CASSITSYYGYTF. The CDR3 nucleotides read TGTGCCAGTAGTATTACGAGTTACTATGGCTACACCTTC.

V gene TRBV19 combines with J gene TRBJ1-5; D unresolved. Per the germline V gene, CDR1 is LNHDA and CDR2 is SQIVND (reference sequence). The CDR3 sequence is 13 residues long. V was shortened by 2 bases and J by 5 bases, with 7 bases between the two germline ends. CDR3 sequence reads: CASSIRSDQPQHF. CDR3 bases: TGTGCCAGTAGTATAAGGTCAGATCAGCCCCAGCATTTT.

The CDR3 here is CASSQDYGGIEKLFF. In DNA, the CDR3 is TGTGCCAGCAGCCAAGATTACGGGGGGATTGAAAAACTGTTTTTT. The chain uses TRBV4-2 and TRBJ1-4; TRBD1 is a possible D gene (5 bases). V lost 0 bases, J lost 7 bases, and 12 bases lay in between. The V gene's germline CDR1 is LGHNA and CDR2 YNFKEQ. This CDR3 spans 15 amino acids.

CDR3 in amino acids: CASSSLVGGVNNEQFF. CDR3 bases: TGTGCCAGCAGCTCCTTGGTGGGGGGTGTTAACAATGAGCAGTTCTTC. V usage is TRBV7-9 and J usage is TRBJ2-1; a possible D gene is TRBD2 (6 bases). This CDR3 is built from 16 residues. Looked up from germline, CDR1 is SEHNR and CDR2 is FQNEAQ (reference sequence). Between the trimmed V and J ends, which lost 4 bases and 5 bases, there was a span of 18 bases.

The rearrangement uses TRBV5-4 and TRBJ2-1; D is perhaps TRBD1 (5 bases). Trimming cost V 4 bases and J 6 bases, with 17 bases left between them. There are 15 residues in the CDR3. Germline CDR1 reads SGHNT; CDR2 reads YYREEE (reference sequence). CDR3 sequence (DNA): TGTGCCAGCAGCGACCCATCCGACAGATCCAATGAGCAGTTCTTC. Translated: CASSDPSDRSNEQFF.

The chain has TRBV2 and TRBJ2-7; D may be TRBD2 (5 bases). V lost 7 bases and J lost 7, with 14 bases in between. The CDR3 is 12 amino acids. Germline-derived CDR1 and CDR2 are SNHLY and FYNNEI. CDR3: CASTLTTGEQYF. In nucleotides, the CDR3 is TGTGCCAGCACGCTTACGACGGGGGAGCAGTACTTC.

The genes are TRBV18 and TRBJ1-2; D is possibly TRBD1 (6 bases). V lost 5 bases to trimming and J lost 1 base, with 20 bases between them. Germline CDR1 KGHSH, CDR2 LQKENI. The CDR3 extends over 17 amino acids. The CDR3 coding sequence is TGTGCCAGCTCAGGCTATTCAGGGGCGGCTAATAACTATGGCTACACCTTC. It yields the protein CASSGYSGAANNYGYTF.

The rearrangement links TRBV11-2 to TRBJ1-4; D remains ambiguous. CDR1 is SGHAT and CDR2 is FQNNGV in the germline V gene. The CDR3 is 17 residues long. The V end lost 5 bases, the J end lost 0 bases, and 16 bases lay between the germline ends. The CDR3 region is CASSPTNALATNEKLFF. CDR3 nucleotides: TGTGCCAGCAGCCCTACGAATGCCCTTGCAACTAATGAAAAACTGTTTTTT.

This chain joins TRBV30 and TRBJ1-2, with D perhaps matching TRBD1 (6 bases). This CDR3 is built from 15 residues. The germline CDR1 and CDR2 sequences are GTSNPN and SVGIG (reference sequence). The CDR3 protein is CATGTRQIRGYGYTF. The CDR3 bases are TGTGCTACAGGGACTCGGCAGATCCGGGGCTATGGCTACACCTTC. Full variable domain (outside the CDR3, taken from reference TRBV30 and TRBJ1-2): SQTIHQWPATLVQPVGSPLSLECTVEGTSNPNLYWYRQAAGRGLQLLFYSVGIGQISSEVPQNLSASRPQDRQFILSSKKLLLSDSGFYLCATGTRQIRGYGYTFGSGTRLTVV.

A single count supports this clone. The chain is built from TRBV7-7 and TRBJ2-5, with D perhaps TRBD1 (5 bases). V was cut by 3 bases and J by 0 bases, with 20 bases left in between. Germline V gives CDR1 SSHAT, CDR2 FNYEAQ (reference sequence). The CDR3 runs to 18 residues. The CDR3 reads CASSFSIHRIEDQETQYF. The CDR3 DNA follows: TGTGCCAGCAGCTTCTCCATTCACAGGATAGAGGACCAAGAGACCCAGTACTTC.

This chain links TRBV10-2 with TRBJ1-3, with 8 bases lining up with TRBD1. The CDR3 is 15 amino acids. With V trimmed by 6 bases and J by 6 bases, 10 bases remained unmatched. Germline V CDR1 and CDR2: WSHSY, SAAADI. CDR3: CASREGQGWVNTIYF. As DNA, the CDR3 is TGCGCCAGCAGGGAAGGACAGGGTTGGGTAAACACCATATATTTT.

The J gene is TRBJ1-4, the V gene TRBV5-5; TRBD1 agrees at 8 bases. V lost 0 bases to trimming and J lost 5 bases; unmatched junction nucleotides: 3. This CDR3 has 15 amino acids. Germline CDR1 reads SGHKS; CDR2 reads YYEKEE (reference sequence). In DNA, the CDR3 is TGTGCCAGCAGCTTGGTGACAGGGGTGAATGAAAAACTGTTTTTT. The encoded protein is CASSLVTGVNEKLFF.

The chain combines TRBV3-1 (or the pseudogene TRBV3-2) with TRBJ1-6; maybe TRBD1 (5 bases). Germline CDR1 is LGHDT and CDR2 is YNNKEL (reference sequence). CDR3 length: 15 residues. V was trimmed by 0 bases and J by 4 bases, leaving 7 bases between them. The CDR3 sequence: CASSQDRGYNSPLHF. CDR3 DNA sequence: TGTGCCAGCAGCCAAGATAGGGGTTATAATTCACCCCTCCACTTT.

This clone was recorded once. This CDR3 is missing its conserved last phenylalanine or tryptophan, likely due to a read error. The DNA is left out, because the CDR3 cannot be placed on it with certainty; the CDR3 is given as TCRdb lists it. The CDR3 here is CASSVNPRDWLCKGGLC. The chain couples TRBV2 to TRBJ2-3. Looked up from germline, CDR1 is SNHLY and CDR2 is FYNNEI. The CDR3 length is 17 residues, termini included.

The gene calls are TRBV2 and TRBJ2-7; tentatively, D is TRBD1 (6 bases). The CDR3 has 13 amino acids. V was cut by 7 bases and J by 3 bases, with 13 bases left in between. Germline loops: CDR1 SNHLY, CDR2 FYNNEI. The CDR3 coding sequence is TGTGCCAGCACCCTCGGGACACACTACGAGCAGTACTTC. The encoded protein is CASTLGTHYEQYF.

Here the CDR3 reads CASSLMYGEMNTEAFF. DNA for the CDR3: TGTGCCAGCAGCTTAATGTACGGAGAAATGAACACTGAAGCTTTCTTT. The chain couples TRBV7-8 to TRBJ1-1; no definite D call. V lost 2 bases and J lost 0, with 13 bases in between. The CDR3 sequence is 16 residues long. Germline assignment: CDR1 SGHVS and CDR2 FQNEAQ.

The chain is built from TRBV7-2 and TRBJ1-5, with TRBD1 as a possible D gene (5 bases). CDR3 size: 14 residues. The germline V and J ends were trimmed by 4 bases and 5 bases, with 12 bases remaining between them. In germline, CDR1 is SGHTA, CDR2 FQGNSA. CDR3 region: CASSSDSGDQPQHF. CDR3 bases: TGTGCCAGCAGCTCGGATTCGGGGGATCAGCCCCAGCATTTT.

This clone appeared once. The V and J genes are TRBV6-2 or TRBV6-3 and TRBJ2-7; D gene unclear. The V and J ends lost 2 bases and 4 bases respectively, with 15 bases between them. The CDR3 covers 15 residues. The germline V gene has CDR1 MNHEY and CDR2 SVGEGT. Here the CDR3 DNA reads TGTGCCAGCAGTTACAGCCCACGCGGCTCTTACGAGCAGTACTTC. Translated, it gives CASSYSPRGSYEQYF.

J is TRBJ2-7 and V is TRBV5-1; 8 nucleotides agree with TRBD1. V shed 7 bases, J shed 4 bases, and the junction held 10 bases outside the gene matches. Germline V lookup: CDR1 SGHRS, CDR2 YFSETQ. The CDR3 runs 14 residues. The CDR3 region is CASRSGGGPYEQYF. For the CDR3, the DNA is TGCGCCAGCCGCTCAGGGGGCGGTCCGTACGAGCAGTACTTC.

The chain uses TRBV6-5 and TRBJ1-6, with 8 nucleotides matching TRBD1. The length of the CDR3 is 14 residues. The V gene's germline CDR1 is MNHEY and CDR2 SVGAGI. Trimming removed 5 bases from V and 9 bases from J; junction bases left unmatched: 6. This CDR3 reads CASSPGTGLSPLHF. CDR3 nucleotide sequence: TGTGCCAGCAGTCCCGGGACAGGACTTTCACCCCTCCACTTT.

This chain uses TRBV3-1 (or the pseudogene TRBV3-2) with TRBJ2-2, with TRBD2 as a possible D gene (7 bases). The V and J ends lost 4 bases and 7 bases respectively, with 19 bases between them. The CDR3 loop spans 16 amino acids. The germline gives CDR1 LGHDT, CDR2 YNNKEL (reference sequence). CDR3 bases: TGTGCCAGCAGCCGACTTACGGCGGGGGCGGGCGGGGAGCTGTTTTTT. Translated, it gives CASSRLTAGAGGELFF.

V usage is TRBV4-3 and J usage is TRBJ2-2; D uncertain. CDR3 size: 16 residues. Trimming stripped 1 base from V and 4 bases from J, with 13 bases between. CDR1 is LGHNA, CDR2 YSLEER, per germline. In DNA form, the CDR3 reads TGCGCCAGCAGCCAAGGAAGGGCAGGCCCCACCGGGGAGCTGTTTTTT. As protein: CASSQGRAGPTGELFF.

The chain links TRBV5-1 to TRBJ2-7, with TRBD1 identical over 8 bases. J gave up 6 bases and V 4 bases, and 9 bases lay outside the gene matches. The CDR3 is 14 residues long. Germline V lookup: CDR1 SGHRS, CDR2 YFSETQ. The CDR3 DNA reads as TGCGCCAGCAGCGCCGGACAGGGAATTCGCGAGCAGTACTTC. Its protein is CASSAGQGIREQYF. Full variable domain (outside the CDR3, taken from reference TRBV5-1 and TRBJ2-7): KAGVTQTPRYLIKTRGQQVTLSCSPISGHRSVSWYQQTPGQGLQFLFEYFSETQRNKGNFPGRFSGRQFSNSRSEMNVSTLELGDSALYLCASSAGQGIREQYFGPGTRLTVT.

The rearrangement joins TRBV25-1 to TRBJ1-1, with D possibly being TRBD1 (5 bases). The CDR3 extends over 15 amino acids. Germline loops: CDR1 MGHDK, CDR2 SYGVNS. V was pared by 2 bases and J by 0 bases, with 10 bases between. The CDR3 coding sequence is TGTGCCAGCAGTGAAAACAGACAGCTGAACACTGAAGCTTTCTTT. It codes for CASSENRQLNTEAFF.

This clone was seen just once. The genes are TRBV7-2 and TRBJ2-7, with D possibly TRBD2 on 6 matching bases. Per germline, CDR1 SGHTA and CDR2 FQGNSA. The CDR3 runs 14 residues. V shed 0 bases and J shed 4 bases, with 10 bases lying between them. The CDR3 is CASSLALAGYEQYF. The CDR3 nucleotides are TGTGCCAGCAGCTTAGCGCTGGCGGGGTACGAGCAGTACTTC. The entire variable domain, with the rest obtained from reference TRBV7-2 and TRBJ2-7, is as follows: GAGVSQSPSNKVTEKGKDVELRCDPISGHTALYWYRQSLGQGLEFLIYFQGNSAPDKSGLPSDRFSAERTGGSVSTLTIQRTQQEDSAVYLCASSLALAGYEQYFGPGTRLTVT.